This section outlines one T cell receptor beta chain sequence together with its context. Its antigen is still unknown. The entry originates in a study of OX40 agonist ivuxolimab in advanced cancers. For the study at large: Dose-escalation patients were diagnosed with hepatocellular carcinoma, melanoma, renal cell cancer or head and neck cancer. Study-level results: By week 6 at 0.1 to 3.0 mg/kg, blood CD4+ and CD8+ T cells had expanded clonally. Average numbers of expanded clones were greater in CD8+ T cells than in CD4+.

Researchers took blood at baseline, on cycle 4 day 1, and on cycle 7 day 1. J was trimmed by 1 base and V by 3 bases; bases with no gene match: 10. Germline loops: CDR1 MNHNS, CDR2 SASEGT. This CDR3 has 17 residues. Repertoires were generated with immunoSEQ multiplex PCR, while TCRdb's copy carries only in-frame clones and drops some. This repertoire shows 65,000 to 80,000 clones, 92% found once; its top ten account for 11%. V usage is TRBV6-1 and J usage is TRBJ2-3, with 7 bases identical to TRBD1. The receptor's source is an adult with an advanced solid tumor such as melanoma, head and neck, liver or kidney cancer. This specimen was CD4+ or CD8+ T cells sorted from blood, taken in a trial of the OX40 agonist ivuxolimab. CDR3 amino acids: CASSDYHQGVGTDTQYF. CDR3 DNA: TGTGCCAGCAGTGACTACCATCAGGGGGTGGGCACAGATACGCAGTATTTT.